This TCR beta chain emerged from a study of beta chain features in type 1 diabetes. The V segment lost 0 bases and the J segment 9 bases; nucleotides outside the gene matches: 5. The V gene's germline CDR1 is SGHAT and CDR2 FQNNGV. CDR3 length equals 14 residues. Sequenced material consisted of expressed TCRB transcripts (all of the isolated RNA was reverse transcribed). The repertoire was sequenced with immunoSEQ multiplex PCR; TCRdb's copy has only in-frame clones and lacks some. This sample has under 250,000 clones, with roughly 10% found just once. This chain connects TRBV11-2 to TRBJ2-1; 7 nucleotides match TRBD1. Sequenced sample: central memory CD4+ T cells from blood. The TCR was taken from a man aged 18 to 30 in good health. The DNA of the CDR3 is TGTGCCAGCAGCTTAGAGGACAGGTACGGTGAGCAGTTCTTC. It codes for CASSLEDRYGEQFF.